Below, 18 T cell receptor beta chains from the same sample are listed, as sequenced in a study of shared clonotypes between healthy human individuals. Data came from immunoSEQ multiplex PCR; TCRdb stores just in-frame clones and leaves some out. The data show approximately 2,000,000 clones, just under 95% seen once. The sample was naive CD4+ T cells from PBMCs. The sample's subset: CD45RA+ positively selected. The receptor set was obtained from a man aged 18-30 years in good health. Some clones in this sample may be carry-over from other donors' samples.

The V gene is TRBV5-1, the J gene TRBJ2-5; 10 nucleotides line up with TRBD2. The J call may not be correct, given that the DNA end is closer to TRBJ2-7. The CDR3 covers 18 residues. Germline CDR1 SGHRS, CDR2 YFSETQ. Here the CDR3 DNA reads TGCGCCAGCAGCTTGGCTGGGAGGAGCGGGAGGGCCGTGTACGAGCAGTACTTC. Its translation is CASSLAGRSGRAVYEQYF.

The V and J genes are TRBV5-4 and TRBJ1-2, with a possible D match to TRBD1 (5 bases). This CDR3 contains 15 residues. Trimming took off 3 bases at V and 7 bases at J, with 19 bases between the two ends. Germline loops: CDR1 SGHNT, CDR2 YYREEE (reference sequence). This chain's CDR3 is CASSSAVLGRGGYTF. DNA of the CDR3: TGTGCCAGCAGCTCCGCGGTGTTGGGGAGGGGTGGCTACACCTTC. Supplemented by reference TRBV5-4 and TRBJ1-2, the full variable domain reads ETGVTQSPTHLIKTRGQQVTLRCSSQSGHNTVSWYQQALGQGPQFIFQYYREEENGRGNFPPRFSGLQFPNYSSELNVNALELDDSALYLCASSSAVLGRGGYTFGSGTRLTVV.

This sequence joins TRBV4-1 and TRBJ2-7, with 12 bases lining up with TRBD1. The CDR3 spans 14 residues. The trim removed 5 bases at V and 3 bases at J, leaving 2 bases unmatched. Per germline, CDR1 MGHRA and CDR2 YSYEKL. CDR3 sequence (DNA): TGCGCCAGCAGCGGGACAGGGGGCTTCTACGAGCAGTACTTC. It specifies CASSGTGGFYEQYF.

The rearrangement links TRBV30 to TRBJ2-1, with D perhaps matching TRBD1 (5 bases). V gave up 0 bases and J gave up 3 bases, with 9 bases separating them. The CDR3 sequence is 14 residues long. CDR1 and CDR2 from the germline V gene are GTSNPN and SVGIG (reference sequence). The CDR3 is CAWSVFQGYNEQFF. The CDR3 DNA reads TGTGCCTGGAGTGTATTTCAGGGCTACAATGAGCAGTTCTTC.

This sequence joins TRBV5-1 and TRBJ2-7, with D tentatively TRBD2 (5 bases). The CDR3 covers 15 residues. The germline gives CDR1 SGHRS, CDR2 YFSETQ. The V and J ends lost 0 bases and 6 bases respectively, with 16 bases between them. As DNA, the CDR3 is TGCGCCAGCAGCTTGGCCGGACTCCGCCCAGGCGAGCAGTACTTC. Translated: CASSLAGLRPGEQYF.

V gene TRBV2 combines with J gene TRBJ2-7; 8 bases map to TRBD1. This CDR3 has 13 residues. The trim removed 6 bases at V and 5 bases at J, leaving 6 bases unmatched. The germline gives CDR1 SNHLY, CDR2 FYNNEI. The CDR3 nucleotides are TGTGCCAGCAGCGGGCAGGGGGCCGACGAGCAGTACTTC. Its protein product is CASSGQGADEQYF.

As regards this clone: Other DNA sequences from this sample encode an identical CDR3 as well. The chain links TRBV7-9 to TRBJ1-4; D is perhaps TRBD1 (6 bases). Trimming removed 5 bases at V and 7 bases at J, with 14 bases between. The CDR3 runs 14 residues. Germline CDR1 SEHNR, CDR2 FQNEAQ (reference sequence). CDR3 DNA sequence: TGTGCCAGCAGCCTAGGGGGGGGAGTTGAAAAACTGTTTTTT. Translation gives CASSLGGGVEKLFF.

In the case of this clone: This sample also contains other DNA sequences that code for the same CDR3. The chain is built from TRBV28 and TRBJ2-7; 7 nucleotides line up with TRBD1. CDR1 and CDR2 (germline): MDHEN, SYDVKM. The CDR3 has 15 amino acids. J was trimmed by 3 bases and V by 4 bases; bases with no gene match: 9. Written as DNA, the CDR3 is TGTGCCAGCAGTTCCCCCGGGACAGCCCTCTACGAGCAGTACTTC. Translating it yields CASSSPGTALYEQYF.

The genes are TRBV7-8 and TRBJ2-2, with D uncertain. Germline CDR1 is SGHVS and CDR2 is FQNEAQ. This CDR3 has 13 residues. The germline V and J ends were trimmed by 4 bases and 4 bases, with 7 bases remaining between them. The CDR3 DNA is TGTGCCAGCAGCTACCCCGGCACCGGGGAGCTGTTTTTT. It yields the protein CASSYPGTGELFF.

This chain connects TRBV4-2 to TRBJ2-2, with D possibly TRBD2 on 6 matching bases. In germline, CDR1 is LGHNA, CDR2 YNFKEQ. Trimming left V 4 bases short and J 3 bases short, with 18 bases between. The CDR3 is 17 residues long. CDR3: CASSPTTGTQDTGELFF. CDR3 nucleotide sequence: TGTGCCAGCAGCCCGACGACCGGGACTCAGGACACCGGGGAGCTGTTTTTT.

The rearrangement joins TRBV15 to TRBJ1-1; tentatively, D is TRBD1 (6 bases). CDR1 LNHNV and CDR2 YYDKDF come from the germline V gene (reference sequence). Trimming stripped 0 bases from V and 3 bases from J, with 11 bases between. This CDR3 is 15 amino acids long. The CDR3 DNA sequence: TGTGCCACCAGCAGAGATCGGAAGGGGGACACTGAAGCTTTCTTT. Protein sequence: CATSRDRKGDTEAFF.

The rearrangement links TRBV27 to TRBJ2-7; D gene ambiguous. The CDR3 consists of 13 residues. From germline, CDR1 is MNHEY and CDR2 SMNVEV (reference sequence). V lost 0 bases to trimming and J lost 0 bases, with 3 bases between them. The CDR3, as DNA: TGTGCCAGCAGTTTATCTTTCTCCTACGAGCAGTACTTC. It yields the protein CASSLSFSYEQYF.

The genes are TRBV11-3 and TRBJ2-1, with 9 bases matching TRBD1. V was clipped by 5 bases and J by 4 bases; unmatched bases: 15. CDR1 is SGHNT and CDR2 is YENEEA in the germline V gene. The CDR3 loop spans 18 amino acids. DNA for the CDR3: TGTGCCAGCAGCCAGTCCTTTTGGGGACAGGGTTCTTACAATGAGCAGTTCTTC. It specifies CASSQSFWGQGSYNEQFF.

The chain links TRBV6-6 to TRBJ2-7; D is uncertain. The CDR3 loop spans 15 amino acids. Germline V gene lookup returns CDR1 MNHNY and CDR2 SVGAGI (reference sequence). With 5 bases removed from V and 3 bases from J, the gap between germline ends came to 17 bases. DNA of the CDR3: TGTGCCAGCAGTCAGAGCCGCGTCAGTATCTACGAGCAGTACTTC. Protein product: CASSQSRVSIYEQYF.

J is TRBJ1-3 and V is TRBV5-1; D gene uncertain. Per the germline V gene, CDR1 is SGHRS and CDR2 is YFSETQ. There are 16 residues in the CDR3. The V end was cut by 0 bases, the J end by 0 bases, with 10 bases between. CDR3 protein: CASSLGALSSGNTIYF. The CDR3 coding sequence is TGCGCCAGCAGCTTGGGCGCACTTAGCTCTGGAAACACCATATATTTT.

The chain is built from TRBV28 and TRBJ1-5; 10 bases map to TRBD1. V lost 6 bases, J lost 7 bases, and 9 bases stayed unmatched. The CDR3 sequence is 15 residues long. The germline V gene encodes CDR1 MDHEN and CDR2 SYDVKM. The CDR3 DNA reads TGTGCCAGCAGGCCACGGGACAGGGGTCTCCAGCCCCAGCATTTT. Its protein is CASRPRDRGLQPQHF.

V gene TRBV4-2 combines with J gene TRBJ2-7; D may correspond to TRBD1 or TRBD2 (5 bases each). Germline-derived CDR1 and CDR2 are LGHNA and YNFKEQ. The CDR3 consists of 15 residues. The V gene lost 1 base and the J gene lost 4 bases, with 14 bases spanning the gap. CDR3 nucleotides: TGTGCCAGCAGCCAAGCCTCCGGGGCTGTGTACGAGCAGTACTTC. Protein sequence: CASSQASGAVYEQYF.

The genes are TRBV6-5 and TRBJ2-1; 11 positions agree with TRBD2. V was clipped by 8 bases and J by 4 bases; unmatched bases: 7. Germline V gives CDR1 MNHEY, CDR2 SVGAGI. This CDR3 region has 15 residues. DNA for the CDR3: TGTGCCAGCTCCCTACTAGCGGGAGCTTACAATGAGCAGTTCTTC. Its protein is CASSLLAGAYNEQFF.